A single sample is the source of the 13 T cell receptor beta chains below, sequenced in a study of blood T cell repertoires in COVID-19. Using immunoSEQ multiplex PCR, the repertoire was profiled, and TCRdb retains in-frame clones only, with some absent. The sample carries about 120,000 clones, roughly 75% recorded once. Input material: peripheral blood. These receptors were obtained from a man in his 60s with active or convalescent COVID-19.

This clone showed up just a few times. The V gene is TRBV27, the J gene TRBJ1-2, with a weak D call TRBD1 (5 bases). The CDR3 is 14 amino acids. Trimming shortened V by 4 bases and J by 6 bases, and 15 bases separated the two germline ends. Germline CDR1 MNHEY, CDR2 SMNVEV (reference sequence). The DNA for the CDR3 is TGTGCCAGCAGTTCGTGGAGGGGTACCAATGGCTACACCTTC. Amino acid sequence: CASSSWRGTNGYTF.

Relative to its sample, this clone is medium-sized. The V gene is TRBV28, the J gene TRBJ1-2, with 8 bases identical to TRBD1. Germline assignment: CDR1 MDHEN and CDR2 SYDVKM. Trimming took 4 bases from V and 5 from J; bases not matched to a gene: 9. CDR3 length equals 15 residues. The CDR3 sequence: CASSSADRAGYGYTF. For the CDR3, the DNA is TGTGCCAGCAGTTCAGCGGACAGGGCGGGATATGGCTACACCTTC.

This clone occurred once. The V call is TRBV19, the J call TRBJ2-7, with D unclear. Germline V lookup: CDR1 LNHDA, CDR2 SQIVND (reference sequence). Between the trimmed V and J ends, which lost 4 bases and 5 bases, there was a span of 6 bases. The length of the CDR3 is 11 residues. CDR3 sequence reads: CASSRADEQYF. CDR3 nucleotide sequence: TGTGCCAGTAGTAGGGCTGACGAGCAGTACTTC.

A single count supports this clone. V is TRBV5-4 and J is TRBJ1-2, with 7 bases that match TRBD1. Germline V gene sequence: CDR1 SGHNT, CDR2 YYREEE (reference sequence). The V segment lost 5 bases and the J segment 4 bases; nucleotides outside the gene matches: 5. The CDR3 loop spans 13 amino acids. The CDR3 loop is CASRPTGSYGYTF. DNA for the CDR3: TGTGCCAGCAGGCCGACAGGGTCCTATGGCTACACCTTC.

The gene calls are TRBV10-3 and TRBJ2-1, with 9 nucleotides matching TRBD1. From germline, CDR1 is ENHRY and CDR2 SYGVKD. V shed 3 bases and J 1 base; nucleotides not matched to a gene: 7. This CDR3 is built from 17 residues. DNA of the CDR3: TGTGCCATCAGTGACCCGAACAGGGGGCAATCCTACAATGAGCAGTTCTTC. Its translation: CAISDPNRGQSYNEQFF.

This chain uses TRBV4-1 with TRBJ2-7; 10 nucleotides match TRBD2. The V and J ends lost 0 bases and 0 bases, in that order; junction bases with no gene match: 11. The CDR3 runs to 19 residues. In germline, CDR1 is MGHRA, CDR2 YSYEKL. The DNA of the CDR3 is TGCGCCAGCAGCCAAGAATCCGGGACTAGCGTCCCTCTCTCCTACGAGCAGTACTTC. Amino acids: CASSQESGTSVPLSYEQYF.

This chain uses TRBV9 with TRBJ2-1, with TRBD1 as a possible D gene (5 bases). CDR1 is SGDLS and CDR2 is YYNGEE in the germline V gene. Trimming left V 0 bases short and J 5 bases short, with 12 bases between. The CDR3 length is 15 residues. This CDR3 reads CASSVAPSGHNEQFF. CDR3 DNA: TGTGCCAGCAGCGTAGCCCCCTCAGGGCACAATGAGCAGTTCTTC.

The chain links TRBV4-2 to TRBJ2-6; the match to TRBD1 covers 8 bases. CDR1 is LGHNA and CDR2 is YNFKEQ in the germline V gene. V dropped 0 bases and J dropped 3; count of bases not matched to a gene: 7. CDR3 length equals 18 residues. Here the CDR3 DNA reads TGTGCCAGCAGCCAAGACCCCGGGACAGGCTTTGGGGCCAACGTCCTGACTTTC. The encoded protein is CASSQDPGTGFGANVLTF.

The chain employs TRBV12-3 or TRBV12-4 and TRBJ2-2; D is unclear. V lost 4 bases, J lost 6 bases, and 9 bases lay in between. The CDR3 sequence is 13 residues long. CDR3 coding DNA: TGTGCCAGCAGTTCTTACTTGCCCGGGGAGCTGTTTTTT. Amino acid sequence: CASSSYLPGELFF.

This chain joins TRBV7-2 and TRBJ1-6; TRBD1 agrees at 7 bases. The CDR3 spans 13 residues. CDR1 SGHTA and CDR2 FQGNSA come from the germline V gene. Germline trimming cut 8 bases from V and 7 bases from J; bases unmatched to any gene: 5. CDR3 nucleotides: TGTGCCAGCTCCCTCAGGGGGAATTCACCCCTCCACTTT. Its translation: CASSLRGNSPLHF.

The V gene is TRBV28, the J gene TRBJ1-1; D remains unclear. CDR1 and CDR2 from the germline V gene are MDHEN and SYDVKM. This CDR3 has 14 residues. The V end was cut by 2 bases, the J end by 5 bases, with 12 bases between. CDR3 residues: CASSLVGEWTEAFF. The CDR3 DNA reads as TGTGCCAGCAGTTTAGTGGGAGAATGGACTGAAGCTTTCTTT.

The CDR3 DNA reads TGTGCCACCAGTGATGATGCCGGGGGAAGCACAGATACGCAGTATTTT. Amino acids: CATSDDAGGSTDTQYF. The chain has TRBV24-1 and TRBJ2-3; perhaps TRBD2 as D (6 bases). The V end lost 3 bases, the J end lost 0 bases, and 12 bases lay between the germline ends. Germline CDR1 is KGHDR and CDR2 is SFDVKD. The CDR3 consists of 16 residues.

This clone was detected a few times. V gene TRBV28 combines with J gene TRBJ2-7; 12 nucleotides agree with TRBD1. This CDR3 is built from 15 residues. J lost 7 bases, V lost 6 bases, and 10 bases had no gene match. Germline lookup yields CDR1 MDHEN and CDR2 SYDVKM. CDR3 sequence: CASSVPGQGAKEQYF. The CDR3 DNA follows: TGTGCCAGCAGCGTCCCGGGACAGGGGGCGAAAGAGCAGTACTTC.